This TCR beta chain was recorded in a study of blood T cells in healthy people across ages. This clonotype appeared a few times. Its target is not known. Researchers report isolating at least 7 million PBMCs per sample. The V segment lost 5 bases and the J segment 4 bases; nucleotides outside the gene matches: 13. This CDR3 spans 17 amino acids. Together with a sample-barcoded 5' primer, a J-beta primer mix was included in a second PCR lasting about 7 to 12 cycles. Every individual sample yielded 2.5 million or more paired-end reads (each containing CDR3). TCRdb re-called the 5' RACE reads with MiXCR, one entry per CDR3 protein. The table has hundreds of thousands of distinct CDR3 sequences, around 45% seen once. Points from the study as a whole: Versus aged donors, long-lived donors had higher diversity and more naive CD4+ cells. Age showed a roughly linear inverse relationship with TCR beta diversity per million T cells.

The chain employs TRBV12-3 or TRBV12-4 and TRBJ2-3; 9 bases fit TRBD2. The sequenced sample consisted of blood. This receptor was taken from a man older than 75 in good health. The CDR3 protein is CASSNLARREGPDTQYF. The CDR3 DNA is TGTGCCAGCAGTAACCTAGCGAGGCGGGAGGGCCCAGATACGCAGTATTTT.